This TCR beta chain was sequenced in a study of monozygotic twins with inflammatory bowel disease. Findings of the study overall: Diversity of TCRbeta measured by inverse Simpson was lower in IBD patients than in healthy co-twins.

This CDR3 has 17 residues. Germline CDR1 is LNHDA and CDR2 is SQIVND (reference sequence). Turning to this clonotype: The antigen remains unidentified.

An amount of roughly 3,500 ng of total RNA was used for each TCR library. Eight separate reactions per sample yielded the cDNA. UMIs that had a 6-nucleotide sample barcode were put in using template switching. TCRdb reprocessed the 5' RACE reads and stores each CDR3 protein as one record, lacking DNA. This sample's table reports roughly 330,000 distinct CDR3 sequences. The sample consisted of blood. V and J are TRBV19 and TRBJ2-1; TCRdb calls TRBD1, which cannot be checked without DNA. The source is a human donor with ulcerative colitis or Crohn's disease, or a healthy co-twin of an affected twin (not recorded which). The CDR3 sequence: CASSIGEIKGYIDEQFF.